Here is one T cell receptor beta chain with its context. Antigen: not known. The CDR3 extends over 15 amino acids. CDR1 is MDHEN and CDR2 is SYDVKM in the germline V gene. V gave up 6 bases and J gave up 0 bases; unmatched junction bases: 5. TCRdb's table, derived via immunoSEQ multiplex PCR, lists solely in-frame clones and lacks some. The sample gives some 100,000 clones, 80% to 90% of which show up once; about 2% is in the top ten. The data belong to a study of OX40 agonist ivuxolimab in advanced cancers. Study context: A history of anti-PD-1, anti-PD-L1 or anti-CTLA-4 therapy was acceptable, and around 36% had some. Study conclusions and caveats: Low normalized clonal expansion also occurred in some nonresponding patients.

The sequence derives from an adult with an advanced solid tumor such as melanoma, head and neck, liver or kidney cancer. Sequences were derived from CD4+ or CD8+ T cells sorted from blood, sampled in a trial of the OX40 agonist ivuxolimab. The V gene is TRBV28, the J gene TRBJ1-5; 7 bases agree with TRBD1. CDR3 loop: CASRPGTDSNQPQHF. The CDR3 nucleotides are TGTGCCAGCAGACCGGGGACAGATAGCAATCAGCCCCAGCATTTT.